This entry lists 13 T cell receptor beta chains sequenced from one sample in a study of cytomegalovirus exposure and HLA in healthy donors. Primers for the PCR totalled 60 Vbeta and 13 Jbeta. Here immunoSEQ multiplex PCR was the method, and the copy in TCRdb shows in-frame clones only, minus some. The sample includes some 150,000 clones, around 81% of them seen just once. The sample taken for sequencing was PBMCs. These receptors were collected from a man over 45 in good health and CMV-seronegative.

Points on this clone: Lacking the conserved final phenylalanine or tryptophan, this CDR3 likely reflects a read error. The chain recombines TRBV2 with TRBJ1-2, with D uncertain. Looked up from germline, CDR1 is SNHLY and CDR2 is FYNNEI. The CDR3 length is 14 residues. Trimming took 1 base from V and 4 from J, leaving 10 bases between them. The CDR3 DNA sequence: TGTGCCAGCAGTGAAGGCAGGTACGGCTATGGCTACACCCTC. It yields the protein CASSEGRYGYGYTL.

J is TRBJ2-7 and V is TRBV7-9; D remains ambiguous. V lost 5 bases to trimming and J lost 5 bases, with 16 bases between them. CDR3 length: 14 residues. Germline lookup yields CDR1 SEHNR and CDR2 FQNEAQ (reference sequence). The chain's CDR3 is CASSSDGFMDEQYF. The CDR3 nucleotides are TGTGCCAGCAGCAGCGACGGGTTCATGGACGAGCAGTACTTC.

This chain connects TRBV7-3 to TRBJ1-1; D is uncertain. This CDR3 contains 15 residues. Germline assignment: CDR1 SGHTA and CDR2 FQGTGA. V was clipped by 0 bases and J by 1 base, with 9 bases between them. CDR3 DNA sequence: TGTGCCAGCAGCTTAACCGAAGGCGGGAACACTGAAGCTTTCTTT. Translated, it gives CASSLTEGGNTEAFF.

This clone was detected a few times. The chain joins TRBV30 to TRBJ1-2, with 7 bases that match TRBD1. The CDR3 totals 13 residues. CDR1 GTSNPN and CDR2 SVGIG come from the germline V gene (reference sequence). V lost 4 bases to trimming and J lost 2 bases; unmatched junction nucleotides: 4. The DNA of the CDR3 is TGTGCCTGGATGACAGGGAAGAACTATGGCTACACCTTC. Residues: CAWMTGKNYGYTF.

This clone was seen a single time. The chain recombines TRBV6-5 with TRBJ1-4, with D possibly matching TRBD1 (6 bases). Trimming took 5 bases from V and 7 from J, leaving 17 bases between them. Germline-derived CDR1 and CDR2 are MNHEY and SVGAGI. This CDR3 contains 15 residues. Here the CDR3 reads CASSHGGGRSEKLFF. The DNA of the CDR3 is TGTGCCAGCAGTCACGGGGGGGGCCGTAGTGAAAAACTGTTTTTT.

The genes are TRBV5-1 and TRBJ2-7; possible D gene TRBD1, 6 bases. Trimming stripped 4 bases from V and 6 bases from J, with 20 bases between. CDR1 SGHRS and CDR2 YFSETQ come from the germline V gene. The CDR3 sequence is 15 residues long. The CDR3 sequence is CASSLSGTSSVEQYF. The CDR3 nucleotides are TGCGCCAGCAGCCTCTCCGGGACAAGCAGCGTCGAGCAGTACTTC.

This CDR3 reads CAWSSGLAGAVEQFF. In DNA, the CDR3 is TGTGCCTGGAGCTCAGGACTAGCGGGAGCAGTTGAGCAGTTCTTC. V is TRBV30 and J is TRBJ2-1, with 13 positions matching TRBD2. CDR1 is GTSNPN, CDR2 SVGIG, per germline (reference sequence). This CDR3 contains 15 residues. Trimming removed 3 bases from V and 9 bases from J; junction bases left unmatched: 8.

CDR3 protein: CASGTGRRETQYF. In DNA, the CDR3 is TGTGCCAGCGGGACAGGCCGCCGAGAGACCCAGTACTTC. The rearrangement joins TRBV2 to TRBJ2-5, with 8 bases matching TRBD1. The CDR3 contains 13 residues. Germline lookup yields CDR1 SNHLY and CDR2 FYNNEI. V lost 8 bases to trimming and J lost 4 bases; unmatched junction nucleotides: 6.

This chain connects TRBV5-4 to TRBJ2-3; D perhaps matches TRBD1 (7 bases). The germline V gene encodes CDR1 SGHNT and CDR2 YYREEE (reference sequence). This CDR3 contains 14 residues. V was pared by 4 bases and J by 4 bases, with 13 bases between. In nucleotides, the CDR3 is TGTGCCAGCAGCAGGCAGGGGGGATCAGATACGCAGTATTTT. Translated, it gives CASSRQGGSDTQYF.

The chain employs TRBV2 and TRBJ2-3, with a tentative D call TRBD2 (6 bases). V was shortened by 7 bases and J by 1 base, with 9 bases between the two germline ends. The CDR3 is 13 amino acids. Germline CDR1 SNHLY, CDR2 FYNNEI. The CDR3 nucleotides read TGTGCCAGCAAGCCGGGAGGCACAGATACGCAGTATTTT. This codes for CASKPGGTDTQYF.

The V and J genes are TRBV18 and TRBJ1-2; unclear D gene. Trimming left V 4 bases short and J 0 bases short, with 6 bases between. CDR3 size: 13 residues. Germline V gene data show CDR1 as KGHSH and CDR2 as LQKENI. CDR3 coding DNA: TGTGCCAGCTCACAGGAGTCTAACTATGGCTACACCTTC. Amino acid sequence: CASSQESNYGYTF.

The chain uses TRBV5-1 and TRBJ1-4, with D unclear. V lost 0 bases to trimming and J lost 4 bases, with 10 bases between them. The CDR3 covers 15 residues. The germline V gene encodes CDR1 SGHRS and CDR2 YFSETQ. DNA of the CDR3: TGCGCCAGCAGCTTGGGGCAGAACCATAATGAAAAACTGTTTTTT. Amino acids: CASSLGQNHNEKLFF.

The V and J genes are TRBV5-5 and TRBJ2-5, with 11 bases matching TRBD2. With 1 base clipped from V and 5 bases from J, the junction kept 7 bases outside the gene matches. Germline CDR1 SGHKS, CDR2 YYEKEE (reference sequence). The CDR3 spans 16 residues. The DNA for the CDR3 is TGTGCCAGCAGCTTGACTAGCGGGAGAGGTCGGGAGACCCAGTACTTC. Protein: CASSLTSGRGRETQYF.